A single T cell receptor beta chain is shown here with its context. This table comes from immunoSEQ multiplex PCR, and its TCRdb copy is limited to in-frame clones, with some not included. The repertoire holds about 24,000 clones, with 80% to 90% as singletons. The sample is drawn from a study of T cells after posttransplantation cyclophosphamide. Sampled 1 year posttransplant, controls received myeloablative marrow transplants, methotrexate and a calcineurin inhibitor. CDR3 length: 16 amino acids. V shed 5 bases and J 8 bases; nucleotides not matched to a gene: 9. Looked up from germline, CDR1 is SEHNR and CDR2 is FQNEAQ (reference sequence).

The V gene is TRBV7-9, the J gene TRBJ1-4; 12 nucleotides match TRBD1. Here the sequenced sample was PBMCs, taken after an allogeneic stem cell transplant with a calcineurin inhibitor and methotrexate. The origin of this receptor is a female patient in her fifties or sixties who received an allogeneic stem cell transplant from an unrelated donor, was CMV-positive, and had chronic GVHD only. T cells may partly derive from the graft donor. CDR3 sequence: CASSRGQGAIGEKLFF. The CDR3 DNA reads TGTGCCAGCAGCCGGGGACAGGGGGCGATTGGGGAAAAACTGTTTTTT.